The source of this T cell receptor (beta chain) is a study of cytomegalovirus exposure and HLA in healthy donors. The PCR used 60 Vbeta and 13 Jbeta primers. How the authors handled the data: An analysis that came later counted roughly 87 million unique TCR beta chains, around 10 million shared. Method: immunoSEQ multiplex PCR; TCRdb's copy keeps in-frame clones and lacks some. The V and J calls and clone size come from that table; D and trimming were worked out from the DNA. In total, the table holds about 54,000 clones. General study results and limits: Trimming of TCR beta V- and J-genes showed a link, identified in a later analysis, to a missense DCLRE1C variant. Common viral pathogens were later found to be apparently linked to several of the most significant clusters. As confirmed in vitro, three CMV-associated chains were specific for CMV antigens.

A note on this clone: Its cognate antigen is unknown.

The specimen was PBMCs. The sequence was collected from a woman between 35 and 50 years old in good health and CMV-seronegative.

CDR3 residues: CASSPGQGHTEAFF. DNA of the CDR3: TGTGCCAGCAGCCCAGGACAGGGCCACACTGAAGCTTTCTTT. This chain joins TRBV5-8 and TRBJ1-1; TRBD1 agrees at 8 bases. The germline V gene has CDR1 SGHTS and CDR2 YDEGEE. The trim removed 4 bases at V and 3 bases at J, leaving 5 bases unmatched. The CDR3 runs to 14 residues.